The 9 T cell receptor beta chains reported below all come from one sample, sequenced in a study of sequential checkpoint blockade in melanoma. Treatment defined: randomized to nivolumab then ipilimumab (arm A) or the reverse (arm B). TCRdb's table, derived via immunoSEQ multiplex PCR, lists solely in-frame clones and lacks some. The repertoire includes 25,000 to 35,000 clones, roughly 89% of them detected once, and 14% sits in the top ten. The specimen was CD8+ T cells sorted from blood (inferred from file names), collected from a patient given nivolumab and ipilimumab in sequence. These receptors came from a human donor with melanoma.

The gene calls are TRBV7-9 and TRBJ2-3, with a weak D call TRBD1 (8 bases). The length of the CDR3 is 15 residues. V gave up 0 bases and J gave up 3 bases, with 10 bases separating them. The germline gives CDR1 SEHNR, CDR2 FQNEAQ (reference sequence). CDR3 in amino acids: CASSLAQGGTDTQYF. DNA for the CDR3: TGTGCCAGCAGCTTAGCACAGGGGGGGACAGATACGCAGTATTTT.

The gene calls are TRBV11-2 and TRBJ2-5; no firm D call. TRBJ2-7 matches the DNA end more closely, so the J call is doubtful. Per the germline V gene, CDR1 is SGHAT and CDR2 is FQNNGV. CDR3 length: 13 amino acids. CDR3 sequence: CASSAWDSYEQYF. Here the CDR3 DNA reads TGTGCCAGCAGCGCCTGGGACTCCTACGAGCAGTACTTC.

The rearrangement uses TRBV28 and TRBJ1-1; TRBD1 matches at 8 bases. The CDR3 length is 14 residues. Germline CDR1 reads MDHEN; CDR2 reads SYDVKM. V was clipped by 7 bases and J by 4 bases; unmatched bases: 8. CDR3 nucleotide sequence: TGTGCCAGCAAGGGACAGGAAGGCGGCACTGAAGCTTTCTTT. Translation gives CASKGQEGGTEAFF.

The chain links TRBV5-1 to TRBJ2-1, with 8 bases aligning to TRBD1. CDR1 and CDR2 (germline): SGHRS, YFSETQ. V trimming: 2 bases; J trimming: 4 bases; junction bases outside the gene matches: 8. The CDR3 is 16 amino acids. The CDR3: CASSFIETGAYNEQFF. Written as DNA, the CDR3 is TGCGCCAGCAGCTTTATTGAGACAGGGGCATACAATGAGCAGTTCTTC.

The chain uses TRBV6-6 and TRBJ2-3; no firm D call. CDR1 and CDR2 (germline): MNHNY, SVGAGI (reference sequence). The CDR3 sequence is 13 residues long. V was cut by 4 bases and J by 4 bases, with 9 bases left in between. CDR3 sequence reads: CASSFYPPDTQYF. As DNA, the CDR3 is TGTGCCAGCAGTTTTTATCCCCCAGATACGCAGTATTTT.

This chain links TRBV27 with TRBJ2-5, with D possibly TRBD1 on 6 matching bases. The end of the DNA fits TRBJ2-7 better, so the J call may be wrong. CDR3 length equals 15 residues. Germline CDR1 and CDR2: MNHEY and SMNVEV (reference sequence). The CDR3 bases are TGTGCCAGCAGTTTATCGTCCCCAGGGGTGAACGAGCAGTACTTC. Protein: CASSLSSPGVNEQYF.

In its sample, this clone was seen once. The V gene is TRBV4-3, the J gene TRBJ1-2; D might be TRBD1 (6 bases). CDR3 length: 18 residues. Germline V gives CDR1 LGHNA, CDR2 YSLEER. The V gene lost 0 bases and the J gene lost 5 bases, with 22 bases spanning the gap. CDR3 in DNA: TGCGCCAGCAGCCAAGATAGAGGGGGGGCCACTATAAGTTATGGCTACACCTTC. Residues: CASSQDRGGATISYGYTF.

This sequence joins TRBV4-3 and TRBJ2-7, with TRBD1 matching 7 bases. With 3 bases clipped from V and 4 bases from J, the junction kept 9 bases outside the gene matches. Germline lookup yields CDR1 LGHNA and CDR2 YSLEER. The CDR3 covers 15 residues. The CDR3 is CASSHYPGTEYEQYF. CDR3 in DNA: TGCGCCAGCAGCCATTACCCCGGGACAGAGTACGAGCAGTACTTC.

The chain links TRBV27 to TRBJ2-1; D possibly corresponds to TRBD2 (6 bases). Trimming stripped 6 bases from V and 1 base from J, with 7 bases between. Germline CDR1 reads MNHEY; CDR2 reads SMNVEV (reference sequence). The CDR3 runs 13 residues. CDR3 residues: CASSGTSYNEQFF. In DNA form, the CDR3 reads TGTGCCAGCAGCGGGACTTCCTACAATGAGCAGTTCTTC.